This T cell receptor beta chain was identified in a study of T cell changes during pregnancy in multiple sclerosis. V lost 0 bases and J lost 1; bases outside the gene matches: 15. Germline values: CDR1 MGHRA, CDR2 YSYEKL. The CDR3 is made up of 20 amino acids. Profiling relied on immunoSEQ multiplex PCR, and the TCRdb table lists in-frame clones only, not all of them. The sample consists of nearly 80,000 clones, 85% to 95% of them appearing once. Sequenced here: CD4+ T cells from peripheral blood mononuclear cells, sampled before pregnancy. The receptor was isolated from a female donor with multiple sclerosis, enrolled in a pregnancy study. This chain links TRBV4-1 with TRBJ2-3; TRBD2 aligns across 8 bases. The CDR3 coding sequence is TGCGCCAGCAGCCAAGACCCGGACAGCCCGGGACTAGTTGGCACAGATACGCAGTATTTT. Translating gives CASSQDPDSPGLVGTDTQYF.